These 27 T cell receptor beta chains were all obtained from the same sample, sequenced in a study of preoperative IRX-2 immunotherapy in early breast cancer. Stated treatment: preoperative locoregional IRX-2 cytokine immunotherapy. Data came from immunoSEQ multiplex PCR; TCRdb stores just in-frame clones and leaves some out. The profile shows around 30,000 clones, roughly four fifths of them singletons. The material sequenced was lymph node tissue, taken from a patient treated with IRX-2 immunotherapy. The receptors come from a human donor with breast cancer.

The chain combines TRBV6-8 with TRBJ2-1; D may be TRBD2 (6 bases). Trimming took off 0 bases at V and 4 bases at J, with 16 bases between the two ends. Germline assignment: CDR1 MNHGY and CDR2 SAAAGT. The CDR3 covers 17 residues. The CDR3 sequence is CASSYSLTRILYNEQFF. For the CDR3, the DNA is TGTGCCAGCAGTTACTCGTTGACTAGAATACTTTACAATGAGCAGTTCTTC.

The chain has TRBV28 and TRBJ1-3, with unresolved D. The germline gives CDR1 MDHEN, CDR2 SYDVKM. The V and J ends lost 3 bases and 0 bases respectively, with 9 bases between them. This CDR3 has 15 residues. As DNA, the CDR3 is TGTGCCAGCAGTTTGGGTTGGACCTCTGGAAACACCATATATTTT. Its protein product is CASSLGWTSGNTIYF.

J is TRBJ2-7 and V is TRBV19, with a weak D call TRBD1 (5 bases). Germline CDR1 is LNHDA and CDR2 is SQIVND (reference sequence). V lost 8 bases, J lost 0 bases, and 14 bases lay in between. The CDR3 contains 14 residues. The CDR3: CASSDSDDSYEQYF. CDR3 bases: TGTGCCAGTTCCGACAGCGACGACTCCTACGAGCAGTACTTC.

This clone appeared once. This chain joins TRBV6-9 and TRBJ2-2; possible D gene TRBD1, 6 bases. Trimming pared 3 bases from V and 7 bases from J, leaving 12 bases between. This CDR3 region has 14 residues. Germline CDR1 and CDR2: MNHGY and SVAAGI. The CDR3 nucleotides are TGTGCCAGCAGTTACTGGGGGCCAGGCGGGGAGCTGTTTTTT. Translation gives CASSYWGPGGELFF.

The V call is TRBV11-3, the J call TRBJ2-7; TRBD1 agrees at 11 bases. Germline V gene sequence: CDR1 SGHNT, CDR2 YENEEA. This CDR3 is 17 amino acids long. J was trimmed by 1 base and V by 2 bases; bases with no gene match: 7. The CDR3 nucleotides read TGTGCCAGCAGCTTAAAATCCGGGACAGGGGGTTCCTACGAGCAGTACTTC. This gives the protein CASSLKSGTGGSYEQYF.

The rearrangement joins TRBV10-3 to TRBJ2-1; tentative D call: TRBD2 (6 bases). Germline CDR1 and CDR2: ENHRY and SYGVKD. The CDR3 has 15 residues. Trimming shortened V by 2 bases and J by 1 base, and 9 bases separated the two germline ends. This CDR3 is CAISERESSYNEQFF. The DNA for the CDR3 is TGTGCCATCAGTGAGCGGGAGTCTTCCTACAATGAGCAGTTCTTC.

The CDR3 DNA reads as TGTGCCAGTGCGAGCGCCGGGACACACGAGCAGTACTTC. Protein product: CASASAGTHEQYF. The rearrangement uses TRBV6-8 and TRBJ2-7; the D gene is possibly TRBD1 (6 bases). V lost 9 bases and J 5 bases, leaving 17 bases between the germline ends. The CDR3 loop spans 13 amino acids. The V gene's germline CDR1 is MNHGY and CDR2 SAAAGT.

V gene TRBV9 combines with J gene TRBJ2-5, with a possible D match to TRBD1 (5 bases). CDR3 length: 13 residues. Germline V CDR1 and CDR2: SGDLS, YYNGEE. Deletions cut 10 bases from V and 2 bases from J, with 15 bases between. The CDR3, as DNA: TGTGCCGGAGACAGAGCCCCACAAGAGACCCAGTACTTC. Residues: CAGDRAPQETQYF. The full variable domain, rest sourced from reference TRBV9 and TRBJ2-5, is DSGVTQTPKHLITATGQRVTLRCSPRSGDLSVYWYQQSLDQGLQFLIQYYNGEERAKGNILERFSAQQFPDLHSELNLSSLELGDSALYFCAGDRAPQETQYFGPGTRLLVL.

The chain is built from TRBV28 and TRBJ1-3, with a possible D match to TRBD1 (5 bases). Trimming shortened V by 3 bases and J by 8 bases, and 20 bases separated the two germline ends. From germline, CDR1 is MDHEN and CDR2 SYDVKM. This CDR3 comprises 16 residues. CDR3 sequence: CASSLGGVPVGDTIYF. The CDR3 region has the DNA TGTGCCAGCAGTTTGGGGGGAGTCCCCGTCGGGGACACCATATATTTT.

CDR3 sequence reads: CATSRPSKPSGTDTQYF. As DNA, the CDR3 is TGTGCCACCAGCAGACCCTCGAAACCATCTGGCACAGATACGCAGTATTTT. The chain employs TRBV15 and TRBJ2-3; no reliable D call. V was trimmed by 2 bases and J by 1 base, leaving 16 bases between them. Per the germline V gene, CDR1 is LNHNV and CDR2 is YYDKDF (reference sequence). The CDR3 is 17 residues long.

This clone was observed a handful of times. The CDR3 spells CASSIAGDFTYEQYF. The CDR3 DNA sequence: TGTGCCAGTAGTATAGCGGGGGACTTTACCTACGAGCAGTACTTC. The chain has TRBV19 and TRBJ2-7, with D possibly matching TRBD2 (6 bases). The CDR3 is 15 amino acids. The V end was cut by 1 base, the J end by 2 bases, with 12 bases between. Germline lookup yields CDR1 LNHDA and CDR2 SQIVND (reference sequence).

The gene calls are TRBV14 and TRBJ1-2, with TRBD1 as a possible D gene (6 bases). Germline CDR1 and CDR2: SGHDN and FVKESK. The CDR3 covers 15 residues. Trimming removed 1 base from V and 8 bases from J, with 17 bases in between. CDR3 nucleotide sequence: TGTGCCAGCAGCCAAGGAGGGACGGGGGCACGGGGCTACACCTTC. Translation: CASSQGGTGARGYTF.

The chain joins TRBV19 to TRBJ1-2, with D perhaps TRBD1 (5 bases). The germline gives CDR1 LNHDA, CDR2 SQIVND (reference sequence). The CDR3 sequence is 13 residues long. The V end was cut by 2 bases, the J end by 7 bases, with 11 bases between. The CDR3 DNA reads as TGTGCCAGTAGTATACAGTTCGGGGCTGGCTACACCTTC. Residues: CASSIQFGAGYTF. The full variable domain, its missing parts supplied by reference TRBV19 and TRBJ1-2, is DGGITQSPKYLFRKEGQNVTLSCEQNLNHDAMYWYRQDPGQGLRLIYYSQIVNDFQKGDIAEGYSVSREKKESFPLTVTSAQKNPTAFYLCASSIQFGAGYTFGSGTRLTVV.

The CDR3 loop reads CASSRTDTPGGNTIYF. CDR3 bases: TGTGCCAGCAGTCGCACGGATACTCCCGGGGGAAACACCATATATTTT. The rearrangement uses TRBV6-8 and TRBJ1-3; D call uncertain. The CDR3 covers 16 residues. CDR1 MNHGY and CDR2 SAAAGT come from the germline V gene. The ends were cut back, 5 bases at V and 4 bases at J, with 18 bases in the middle.

This clone was observed a few times. The chain has TRBV19 and TRBJ1-4; perhaps TRBD1 as D (5 bases). The CDR3 loop spans 14 amino acids. With 5 bases removed from V and 2 bases from J, the gap between germline ends came to 9 bases. Looked up from germline, CDR1 is LNHDA and CDR2 is SQIVND (reference sequence). This chain's CDR3 is CASSWWGTNEKLFF. CDR3 sequence (DNA): TGTGCCAGTAGTTGGTGGGGGACTAATGAAAAACTGTTTTTT.

The chain links TRBV19 to TRBJ2-7, with D possibly being TRBD2 (6 bases). The CDR3 runs 16 residues. The germline gives CDR1 LNHDA, CDR2 SQIVND (reference sequence). Trimming left V 4 bases short and J 2 bases short, with 18 bases between. The CDR3 nucleotides read TGTGCCAGTAGTACGCCCCGGGGGACCAAGCCCTACGAGCAGTACTTC. Translation gives CASSTPRGTKPYEQYF.

This CDR3 is CASRWDWEAGNTIYF. The CDR3 DNA follows: TGCGCCAGCCGATGGGATTGGGAAGCTGGAAACACCATATATTTT. V usage is TRBV5-1 and J usage is TRBJ1-3; no firm D call. The V end lost 7 bases, the J end lost 2 bases, and 16 bases lay between the germline ends. Germline CDR1 SGHRS, CDR2 YFSETQ. The CDR3 sequence is 15 residues long.

This chain joins TRBV28 and TRBJ2-1; D call uncertain. With 2 bases removed from V and 4 bases from J, the gap between germline ends came to 3 bases. The CDR3 consists of 12 residues. Germline loops: CDR1 MDHEN, CDR2 SYDVKM. DNA for the CDR3: TGTGCCAGCAGTTTAAGGTACAATGAGCAGTTCTTC. Residues: CASSLRYNEQFF.

This clone showed up just a few times. The chain has TRBV19 and TRBJ2-3, with D unclear. V lost 5 bases to trimming and J lost 3 bases, with 9 bases between them. The CDR3 loop spans 13 amino acids. The germline V gene has CDR1 LNHDA and CDR2 SQIVND (reference sequence). The CDR3 nucleotides read TGTGCCAGTAGTTGGACGCCTACAGATACGCAGTATTTT. Translating gives CASSWTPTDTQYF.

The chain employs TRBV6-8 and TRBJ2-3; TRBD1 or TRBD2 may be the D gene (6 bases each). This CDR3 is built from 15 residues. The germline gives CDR1 MNHGY, CDR2 SAAAGT. Trimming pared 10 bases from V and 0 bases from J, leaving 17 bases between. CDR3 DNA: TGTGCCATCAACGAGGGGGGCTTAAGCACAGATACGCAGTATTTT. It translates to CAINEGGLSTDTQYF.

The chain links TRBV28 to TRBJ2-1; 9 positions agree with TRBD2. This CDR3 region has 14 residues. Germline CDR1 reads MDHEN; CDR2 reads SYDVKM. With 6 bases clipped from V and 3 bases from J, the junction kept 3 bases outside the gene matches. CDR3 in DNA: TGTGCCAGCAGAGTAGCGGGAGACTACAATGAGCAGTTCTTC. Translated: CASRVAGDYNEQFF.

CDR3 DNA: TGTGCCAGCTCACCACGGACCGCCACGACCCAAGAGACCCAGTACTTC. This translates into CASSPRTATTQETQYF. The chain links TRBV18 to TRBJ2-5; D unclear. The ends were cut back, 1 base at V and 1 base at J, with 13 bases in the middle. In germline, CDR1 is KGHSH, CDR2 LQKENI. This CDR3 comprises 16 residues.

This clone has just a few counts. This chain connects TRBV19 to TRBJ2-5; no reliable D call. The V gene's germline CDR1 is LNHDA and CDR2 SQIVND (reference sequence). CDR3 length equals 11 residues. V was cut by 7 bases and J by 5 bases, with 8 bases left in between. CDR3 bases: TGTGCCAGTATGCCAGGCGAGACCCAGTACTTC. This sequence encodes CASMPGETQYF. The whole variable domain, filled in from reference TRBV19 and TRBJ2-5, reads DGGITQSPKYLFRKEGQNVTLSCEQNLNHDAMYWYRQDPGQGLRLIYYSQIVNDFQKGDIAEGYSVSREKKESFPLTVTSAQKNPTAFYLCASMPGETQYFGPGTRLLVL.

J is TRBJ2-5 and V is TRBV4-1; D not resolved. Germline V gives CDR1 MGHRA, CDR2 YSYEKL. Trimming took 1 base from V and 5 from J, leaving 8 bases between them. The CDR3 is 13 amino acids. In DNA, the CDR3 is TGCGCCAGCAGCCAAGGAAATAGGGAGACCCAGTACTTC. Translating gives CASSQGNRETQYF.

The gene calls are TRBV19 and TRBJ2-3; 9 bases line up with TRBD1. The CDR3 runs to 14 residues. Germline CDR1 LNHDA, CDR2 SQIVND (reference sequence). After removal of 7 bases from V and 3 bases from J, the junction contained 5 bases not matched to a gene. The CDR3, as DNA: TGTGCCAGTACCCCGACAGGGGGGACAGATACGCAGTATTTT. It is translated as CASTPTGGTDTQYF.

The V call is TRBV12-5, the J call TRBJ2-2; TRBD1 is a possible D gene (5 bases). CDR1 LGHNT and CDR2 FRNRAP come from the germline V gene. This CDR3 has 13 residues. CDR3 nucleotides: TGTGCCAGCATAGACAGCAACACCGGGGAGCTGTTTTTT. Its protein is CASIDSNTGELFF.

The chain employs TRBV11-3 and TRBJ2-7; 7 nucleotides match TRBD2. V trimming: 5 bases; J trimming: 2 bases; junction bases outside the gene matches: 9. The germline V gene encodes CDR1 SGHNT and CDR2 YENEEA. The CDR3 has 15 residues. The CDR3 protein is CASSLTAGLPYEQYF. The CDR3 DNA reads TGTGCCAGCAGCCTAACAGCGGGACTTCCCTACGAGCAGTACTTC.